A single T cell receptor (beta chain) is shown here with its context. Its antigen remains unidentified. This sample stems from a study of T cell responses to AZD1222 COVID-19 vaccine. Produced via immunoSEQ multiplex PCR; TCRdb's table is partial and in-frame only. Of about 150,000 clones detected, roughly 93% appear once; the ten largest clones hold approximately 7%. Study results and caveats: Mostly white British, mostly female donors; authors suggested clonal diversity may be underestimated. Seropositivity was recorded at baseline in only 6 or 7 AZD1222 recipients.

Trimming stripped 6 bases from V and 9 bases from J, with 12 bases between. In germline, CDR1 is MNHNY, CDR2 SVGAGI (reference sequence). There are 13 residues in the CDR3. The sample consisted of peripheral blood, taken 28 days after the second AZD1222 dose. V gene TRBV6-6 combines with J gene TRBJ1-6, with D unclear. This receptor was taken from an adult who received the AZD1222 COVID-19 vaccine. The DNA for the CDR3 is TGTGCCAGCAGCGGCGGTCAGGTTTCACCCCTCCACTTT. Its translation is CASSGGQVSPLHF.